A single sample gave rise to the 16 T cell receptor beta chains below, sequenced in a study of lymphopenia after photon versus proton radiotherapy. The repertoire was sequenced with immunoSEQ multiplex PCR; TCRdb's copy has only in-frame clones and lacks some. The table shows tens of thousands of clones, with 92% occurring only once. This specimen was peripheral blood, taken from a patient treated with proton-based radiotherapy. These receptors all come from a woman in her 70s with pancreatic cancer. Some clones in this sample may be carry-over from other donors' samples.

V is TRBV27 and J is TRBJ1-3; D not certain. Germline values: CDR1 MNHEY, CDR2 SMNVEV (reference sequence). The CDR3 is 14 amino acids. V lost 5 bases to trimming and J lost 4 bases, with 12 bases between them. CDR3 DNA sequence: TGTGCCAGCAGTCCACTCGGGTCCGGAAACACCATATATTTT. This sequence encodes CASSPLGSGNTIYF.

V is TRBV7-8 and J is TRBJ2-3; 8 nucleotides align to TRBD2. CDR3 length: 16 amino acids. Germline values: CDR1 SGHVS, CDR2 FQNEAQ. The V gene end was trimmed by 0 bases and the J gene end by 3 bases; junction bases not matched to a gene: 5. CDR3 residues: CASSLARLAWTDTQYF. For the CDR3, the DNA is TGTGCCAGCAGCTTAGCTCGACTAGCGTGGACAGATACGCAGTATTTT.

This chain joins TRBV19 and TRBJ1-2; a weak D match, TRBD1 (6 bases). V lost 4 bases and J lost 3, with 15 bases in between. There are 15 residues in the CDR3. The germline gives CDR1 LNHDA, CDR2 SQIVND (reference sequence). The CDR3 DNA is TGTGCCAGTAGTACGCACAGGGACGGTGACTATGGCTACACCTTC. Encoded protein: CASSTHRDGDYGYTF.

The CDR3 coding sequence is TGTGCCTGGAGTGTATTGCGGGGAAGCTACGAGCAGTACTTC. Translating gives CAWSVLRGSYEQYF. The rearrangement joins TRBV30 to TRBJ2-7; D is perhaps TRBD2 (6 bases). The germline V gene encodes CDR1 GTSNPN and CDR2 SVGIG (reference sequence). CDR3 length equals 14 residues. Trimming removed 0 bases from V and 3 bases from J, with 12 bases in between.

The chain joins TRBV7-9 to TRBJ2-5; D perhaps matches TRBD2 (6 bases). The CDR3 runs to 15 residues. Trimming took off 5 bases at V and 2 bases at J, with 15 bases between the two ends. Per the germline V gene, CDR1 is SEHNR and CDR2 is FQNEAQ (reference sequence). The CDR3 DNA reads TGTGCCAGCAGCCCCCGACTAGACCTACAAGAGACCCAGTACTTC. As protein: CASSPRLDLQETQYF. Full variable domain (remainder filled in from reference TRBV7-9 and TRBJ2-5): DTGVSQNPRHKITKRGQNVTFRCDPISEHNRLYWYRQTLGQGPEFLTYFQNEAQLEKSRLLSDRFSAERPKGSFSTLEIQRTEQGDSAMYLCASSPRLDLQETQYFGPGTRLLVL.

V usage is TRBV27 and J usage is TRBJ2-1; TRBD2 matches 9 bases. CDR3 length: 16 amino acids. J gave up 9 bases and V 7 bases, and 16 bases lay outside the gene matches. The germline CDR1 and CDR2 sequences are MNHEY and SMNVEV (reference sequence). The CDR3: CASNPWGVAGDAEQFF. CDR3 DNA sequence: TGTGCCAGCAATCCGTGGGGGGTAGCGGGAGATGCTGAGCAGTTCTTC.

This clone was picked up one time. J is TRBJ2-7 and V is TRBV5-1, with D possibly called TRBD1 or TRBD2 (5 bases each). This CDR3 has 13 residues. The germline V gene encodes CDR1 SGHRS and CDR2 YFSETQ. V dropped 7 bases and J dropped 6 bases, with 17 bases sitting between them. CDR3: CASRTSGTGEQYF. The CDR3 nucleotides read TGCGCCAGCCGTACTTCAGGGACGGGCGAGCAGTACTTC.

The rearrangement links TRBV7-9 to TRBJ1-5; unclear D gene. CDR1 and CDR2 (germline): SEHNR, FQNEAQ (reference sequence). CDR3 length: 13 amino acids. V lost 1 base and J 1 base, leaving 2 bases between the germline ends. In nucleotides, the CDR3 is TGTGCCAGCAGCTTAGAAAGCAATCAGCCCCAGCATTTT. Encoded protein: CASSLESNQPQHF.

The CDR3 nucleotides are TGCGCCAGCAGCTCCCCCGGGACTAACTACGAGCAGTACTTC. It encodes CASSSPGTNYEQYF. V is TRBV5-1 and J is TRBJ2-7, with 7 bases aligning to TRBD2. The CDR3 contains 14 residues. J was trimmed by 3 bases and V by 3 bases; bases with no gene match: 6. The V gene's germline CDR1 is SGHRS and CDR2 YFSETQ.

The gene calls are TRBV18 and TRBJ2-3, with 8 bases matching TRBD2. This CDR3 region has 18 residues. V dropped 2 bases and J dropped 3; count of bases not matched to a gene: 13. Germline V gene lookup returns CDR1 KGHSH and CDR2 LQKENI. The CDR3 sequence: CASSPFLAGSSGTDTQYF. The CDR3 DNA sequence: TGTGCCAGCTCACCATTTCTAGCGGGCTCAAGTGGGACAGATACGCAGTATTTT.

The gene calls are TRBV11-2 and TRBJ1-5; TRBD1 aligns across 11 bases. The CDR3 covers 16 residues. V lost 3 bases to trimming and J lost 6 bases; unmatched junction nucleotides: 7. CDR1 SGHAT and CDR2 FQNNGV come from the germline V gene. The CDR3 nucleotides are TGTGCCAGCAGCTTGTCCGGGACAGGGGGTGGTCAGCCCCAGCATTTT. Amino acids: CASSLSGTGGGQPQHF.

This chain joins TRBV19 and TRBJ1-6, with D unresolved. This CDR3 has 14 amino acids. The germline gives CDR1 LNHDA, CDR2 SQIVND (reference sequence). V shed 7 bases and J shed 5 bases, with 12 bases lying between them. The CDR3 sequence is CASKPDGHNSPLHF. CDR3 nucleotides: TGTGCCAGTAAACCGGACGGTCATAATTCACCCCTCCACTTT.

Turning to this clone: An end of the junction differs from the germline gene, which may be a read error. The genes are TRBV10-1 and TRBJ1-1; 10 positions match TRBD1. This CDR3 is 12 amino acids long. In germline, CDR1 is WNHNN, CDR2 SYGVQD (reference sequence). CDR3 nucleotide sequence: TGCGCCAGACCCGGGACAGGGGTAAGTGAGGGTTTT. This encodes CARPGTGVSEGF.

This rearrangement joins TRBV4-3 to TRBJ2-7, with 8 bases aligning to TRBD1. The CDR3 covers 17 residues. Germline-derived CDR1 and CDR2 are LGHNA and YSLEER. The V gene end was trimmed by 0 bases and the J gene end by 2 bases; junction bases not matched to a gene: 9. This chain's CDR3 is CASSQDVADRVPYEQYF. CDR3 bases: TGCGCCAGCAGCCAAGATGTCGCGGACAGGGTCCCCTACGAGCAGTACTTC.

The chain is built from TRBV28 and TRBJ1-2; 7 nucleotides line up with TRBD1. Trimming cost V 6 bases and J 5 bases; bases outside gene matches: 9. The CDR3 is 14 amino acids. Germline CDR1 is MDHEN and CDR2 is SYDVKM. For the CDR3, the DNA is TGTGCCAGCAGCCCCACAGGGGCAGGATATGGCTACACCTTC. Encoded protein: CASSPTGAGYGYTF.

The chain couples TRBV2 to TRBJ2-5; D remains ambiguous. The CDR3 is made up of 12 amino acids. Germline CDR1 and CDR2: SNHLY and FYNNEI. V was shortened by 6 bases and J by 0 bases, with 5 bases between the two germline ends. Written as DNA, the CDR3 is TGTGCCAGCAGCCTCGACCAAGAGACCCAGTACTTC. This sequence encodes CASSLDQETQYF.